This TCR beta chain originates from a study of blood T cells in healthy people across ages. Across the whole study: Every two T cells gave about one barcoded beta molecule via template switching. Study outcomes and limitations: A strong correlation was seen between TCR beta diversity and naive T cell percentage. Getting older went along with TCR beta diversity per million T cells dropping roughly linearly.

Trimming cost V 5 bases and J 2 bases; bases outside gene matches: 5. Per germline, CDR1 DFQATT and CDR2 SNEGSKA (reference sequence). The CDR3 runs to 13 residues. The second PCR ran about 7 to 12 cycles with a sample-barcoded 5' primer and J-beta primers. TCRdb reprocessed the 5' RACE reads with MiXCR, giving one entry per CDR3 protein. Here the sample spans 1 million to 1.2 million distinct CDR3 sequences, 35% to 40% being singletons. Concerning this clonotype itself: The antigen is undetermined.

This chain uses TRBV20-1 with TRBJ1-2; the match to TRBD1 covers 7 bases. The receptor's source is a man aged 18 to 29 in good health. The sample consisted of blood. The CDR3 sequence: CSADLGQNYGYTF. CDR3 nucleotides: TGCAGTGCTGATTTGGGACAGAACTATGGCTACACCTTC.